These T cell receptor beta chains were read from a single sample in a study of shared clonotypes between healthy human individuals. Assay: immunoSEQ multiplex PCR; the TCRdb copy retains only in-frame clones and omits some. Found here are approximately 320,000 clones, 74% of them singletons; the top ten hold 10%. The sequencing input was memory CD4+ T cells sorted from blood. Receptors were obtained from a man aged 30-40 years in good health. The CDR3 runs from the conserved cysteine through the conserved F or W. D genes are given only for firm matches. Expanded clones are given a class, and other clones once, few, many or no size at all.

V	size	D	J	DNA	CDR3
TRBV5-8	.	.	TRBJ2-3	TGTGCCAGCAGAGGCTTACAAAGCACAGATACGCAGTATTTT	CASRGLQSTDTQYF
TRBV4-1	few	.	TRBJ1-1	TGCGCCAGCAGCCACTCGACGGTAAACACTGAAGCTTTCTTT	CASSHSTVNTEAFF
TRBV7-9	once	TRBD1	TRBJ1-2	TGTGCCAGCAGCTTAGTTGGGACAGCCGGATATGGCTACACCTTC	CASSLVGTAGYGYTF
TRBV6-6	.	TRBD1	TRBJ1-1	TGTGCCAGCATCACCGGGACAGGGGTTAGGAACACTGAAGCTTTCTTT	CASITGTGVRNTEAFF
TRBV2	many	TRBD2	TRBJ2-7	TGTGCCAGCAGCCGGCTAGCGGCTAAGCGGCAGTACTTC	CASSRLAAKRQYF
TRBV5-5	.	.	TRBJ2-6	TGTGCCAGCAGCTCGAACTATTACGGGGGGGCCAACGTCCTGACTTTC	CASSSNYYGGANVLTF
TRBV9	.	.	TRBJ2-1	TGTGCCAGCAGCGCCCATAGCGCCGGCTCCTACAATGAGCAGTTCTTC	CASSAHSAGSYNEQFF
TRBV7-2	.	TRBD2	TRBJ2-5	TGTGCCAGCAGCTTTGGGTTAACTAGCGGCCAAGAGACCCAGTACTTC	CASSFGLTSGQETQYF
TRBV5-5	few	.	TRBJ2-3	TGTGCCAGCAGCTCTTTATTGACTAGCACAGATACGCAGTATTTT	CASSSLLTSTDTQYF
TRBV4-3	.	.	TRBJ1-2	TGCGCCAGCAGCCAAGGATTATTCGTAAACTATGGCTACACCTTC	CASSQGLFVNYGYTF
TRBV7-2	.	.	TRBJ1-5	TGTGCCAGCAGCGGGGGTAGCAATCAGCCCCAGCATTTT	CASSGGSNQPQHF
TRBV2	.	.	TRBJ2-6	TGTGCCAGCAATGGAGGGACCACCTCTGGGGCCAACGTCCTGACTTTC	CASNGGTTSGANVLTF
TRBV6-1	once	.	TRBJ1-1	TGTGCCAGCAGTGAATCGGCCGGACTAATGAACACTGAAGCTTTCTTT	CASSESAGLMNTEAFF
TRBV18	.	.	TRBJ2-1	TGTGCCAGCTCACCGACCAGCACAGGGTTCTTATACAATGAGCAGTTCTTC	CASSPTSTGFLYNEQFF
TRBV2	.	TRBD2	TRBJ2-5	TGTGCCAGTAGCGGGAGGCCTGAGACCCAGTACTTC	CASSGRPETQYF
TRBV19	few	.	TRBJ1-5	TGTGCCAGTAACTTGGCAGTTAGCAATCAGCCCCAGCATTTT	CASNLAVSNQPQHF
TRBV18	few	.	TRBJ2-1	TGTGCCAGCTCACACACCGCCTTAGTAGGGGTCAACCCCAGGAGCTTCAATGAGCAGTTCTTC	CASSHTALVGVNPRSFNEQFF
TRBV11-1	once	TRBD2	TRBJ2-3	TGTGCCAGCACCGGACTAGCGGACACAGATACGCAGTATTTT	CASTGLADTDTQYF
TRBV9	.	TRBD1	TRBJ2-7	TGTGCCAGCAGCGTAGGGACAGGTCCCTACGAGCAGTACTTC	CASSVGTGPYEQYF
TRBV6-1	.	.	TRBJ1-5	TGTGCCAGCATATTGGGACCCTTGGCAAATCAGCCCCAGCATTTT	CASILGPLANQPQHF
TRBV6-1	.	TRBD1	TRBJ2-5	TGTGCCAGCAGTCGGGACAGGGGAGAGACCCAGTACTTC	CASSRDRGETQYF
TRBV27	.	.	TRBJ2-3	TGTGCCAGCAGTTTATGGGATACGCAGTATTTT	CASSLWDTQYF
TRBV15	once	.	TRBJ1-3	TGTGCCACCAGCAGAGATACAGGGAAGGCTGTGGCAGGAAACACCATATATTTT	CATSRDTGKAVAGNTIYF
TRBV7-6	.	TRBD2	TRBJ2-3	TGTGCCACCGGGAACGGGAGGGCAGATACGCAGTATTTT	CATGNGRADTQYF
TRBV19	.	.	TRBJ2-2	TGTGCCAGTTCGAGGGGACCCGGGGAGCTGTTTTTT	CASSRGPGELFF
TRBV5-1	.	TRBD1	TRBJ2-7	TGCGCCAGCACTCTAATGACAGGGTGGGAGCAGTACTTC	CASTLMTGWEQYF
TRBV2	many	.	TRBJ2-7	TGTGCCAGCAGTGACCGGGGTTACGAGCAGTACTTC	CASSDRGYEQYF
TRBV28	few	TRBD2	TRBJ2-5	TGTGCCAGCAGTTTAGGCGGGAGAACAGAGACCCAGTACTTC	CASSLGGRTETQYF
TRBV10-3	.	TRBD2	TRBJ2-1	TGTGCCATCAGTGAGTCCACTCCGGGACTAGTCTACAATGAGCAGTTCTTC	CAISESTPGLVYNEQFF
TRBV5-4	few	.	TRBJ1-4	TGTGCCAGCAGCTTGAACGGTGCGGGTGAAAAACTGTTTTTT	CASSLNGAGEKLFF
TRBV7-9	.	.	TRBJ1-5	TGTGCCAGCAGCTCTGCAGGGAACAATCAGCCCCAGCATTTT	CASSSAGNNQPQHF
TRBV5-1	.	TRBD1	TRBJ2-5	TGCGCCAGCAGCGTCAGGGGGCAAGAGACCCAGTACTTC	CASSVRGQETQYF
TRBV28	.	.	TRBJ1-2	TGTGCCAGCAGCTACTTTGGGGCAGTACTTGGCTACACCTTC	CASSYFGAVLGYTF
TRBV25-1	.	.	TRBJ2-1	TGTGCCAGCAGTGAACCGAGCGTCAGTGTCAATGAGCAGTTCTTC	CASSEPSVSVNEQFF
TRBV5-4	.	TRBD2	TRBJ2-7	TGTGCCAGCAGCTCAGAGCGGGAGGGCGACGAGCAGTACTTC	CASSSEREGDEQYF
TRBV11-2	.	TRBD1	TRBJ2-1	TGTGCCAGCAGCCACCCCCGGACAGGGGGGGAAGTGTTGGATGAGCAGTTCTTC	CASSHPRTGGEVLDEQFF
TRBV5-3	many	.	TRBJ1-2	TGTGCCAGAAGCTCCTTGACAGCTTCCTATGGCTACACCTTC	CARSSLTASYGYTF
TRBV29-1	.	TRBD1	TRBJ1-2	TGCAGCGTTGGAGCGACCGGGACAGCTAACTATGGCTACACCTTC	CSVGATGTANYGYTF
TRBV4-2	.	.	TRBJ2-7	TGTGCCAGCAGCCAAGATACTGGGTTCTACGAGCAGTACTTC	CASSQDTGFYEQYF
TRBV25-1	.	.	TRBJ2-7	TGTGCCAGCAGTGAACCGACCACGGAGGGGAGCTCCTACGAGCAGTACTTC	CASSEPTTEGSSYEQYF
TRBV27	.	.	TRBJ1-2	TGTGCCAGCAGTCCGCGGGCTAACTATGGCTACACCTTC	CASSPRANYGYTF
TRBV6-1	.	.	TRBJ1-2	TGTGCCAGCACCGGAACCTATGGCTACACCTTC	CASTGTYGYTF
TRBV2	.	.	TRBJ1-2	TGTGCCAGAGGGGGAGGGGGCTACACCTTC	CARGGGGYTF
TRBV5-6	.	TRBD1	TRBJ2-1	TGTGCCAGCAGCTCGGGACAGTTCTCCTACAATGAGCAGTTCTTC	CASSSGQFSYNEQFF
TRBV19	once	TRBD1	TRBJ2-2	TGTGCCAGTATCGAGGGGGCGGGTACCGGGGAGCTGTTTTTT	CASIEGAGTGELFF
TRBV18	.	.	TRBJ2-3	TGTGCCAGCGCACCCGGGTTTACAGATACGCAGTATTTT	CASAPGFTDTQYF
TRBV6-4	many	.	TRBJ2-5	TGTGCCAGCAGTGTGGACCAACAAGGAACCCAGTACTTC	CASSVDQQGTQYF
TRBV11-2	few	.	TRBJ2-1	TGTGCCAGCAGCTTAGGCCCGTCCTACAATGAGCAGTTCTTC	CASSLGPSYNEQFF
TRBV7-9	once	TRBD1	TRBJ2-7	TGTGCCAGCAGCTCTTTTCCCCCCAACAGGGGGCGATCCGAGCAGTACTTC	CASSSFPPNRGRSEQYF
TRBV2	.	TRBD1	TRBJ1-1	TGTGCCAGCAGTCAAAGCCAGGGGGCAGGGACTGAAGCTTTCTTT	CASSQSQGAGTEAFF
TRBV11-3	few	TRBD2	TRBJ2-5	TGTGCCAGCAGCGACAGGACTAGCGGAGAGACCCAGTACTTC	CASSDRTSGETQYF
TRBV10-1	once	.	TRBJ2-5	TGCGCCAGCAGTGAGGGTTTCGGAGTAGGACAAGAGACCCAGTACTTC	CASSEGFGVGQETQYF
TRBV29-1	.	.	TRBJ2-1	TGCAGCGTTGGGGGAGTAGCACGGGCCGGGGTTTACAATGAGCAGTTCTTC	CSVGGVARAGVYNEQFF